This T cell receptor beta chain stems from a study of cytomegalovirus exposure and HLA in healthy donors. The V end was cut by 8 bases, the J end by 7 bases, with 9 bases between. The CDR3 length is 11 residues. Germline assignment: CDR1 MDHEN and CDR2 SYDVKM. PCR amplification relied on 60 Vbeta primers (plus 13 Jbeta primers). Sequencing used immunoSEQ multiplex PCR; TCRdb keeps in-frame clones, though not all of them. Among about 210,000 clones listed, 75% to 90% were seen once. The genes are TRBV28 and TRBJ1-5, with D possibly TRBD1 on 5 matching bases. The sequenced material came from PBMCs. The receptor's source is a woman aged 25 to 39 in good health and CMV-seronegative. CDR3 DNA sequence: TGTGCCAGCGGGGGGAAACAGCCCCAGCATTTT. It translates to CASGGKQPQHF.